Each of the 4 T cell receptor beta chains below was sequenced from the same sample in a study of PD-1 blockade in classical Hodgkin lymphoma. Every patient relapsed after autologous stem cell transplantation, and brentuximab vedotin exposure varied. Some clones are missing from TCRdb's copy, which holds only in-frame ones; the method was immunoSEQ multiplex PCR. The sample consists of 55,000 to 60,000 clones, 85% to 95% of them appearing once. The source was peripheral blood mononuclear cells (PBMCs), collected before the second cycle of nivolumab. The receptors shown here come from a human donor with classical Hodgkin lymphoma.

The chain links TRBV18 to TRBJ1-2; 9 bases match TRBD1. The germline V gene encodes CDR1 KGHSH and CDR2 LQKENI. The V and J ends lost 2 bases and 7 bases, in that order; junction bases with no gene match: 5. The CDR3 is 14 residues long. CDR3 nucleotide sequence: TGTGCCAGCTCACCAAGGACAGGGGAGGGTGGCTACACCTTC. The encoded protein is CASSPRTGEGGYTF.

The CDR3 here is CASSISGHSSYEQYF. For the CDR3, the DNA is TGTGCCAGTAGTATTTCCGGCCATAGCTCCTACGAGCAGTACTTC. The genes are TRBV19 and TRBJ2-7; D uncertain. Germline values: CDR1 LNHDA, CDR2 SQIVND (reference sequence). The CDR3 loop spans 15 amino acids. V was trimmed by 3 bases and J by 0 bases, leaving 12 bases between them.

This clone has a single count. The V call is TRBV27, the J call TRBJ1-2; D might be TRBD1 (6 bases). Per germline, CDR1 MNHEY and CDR2 SMNVEV (reference sequence). CDR3 size: 13 residues. V was clipped by 7 bases and J by 5 bases, with 14 bases between them. The CDR3 spells CASTNGQTYGYTF. The CDR3 DNA reads TGTGCCAGCACCAACGGACAGACATATGGCTACACCTTC.

This sequence joins TRBV7-9 and TRBJ2-7, with D unresolved. This CDR3 has 12 residues. Germline V gene sequence: CDR1 SEHNR, CDR2 FQNEAQ (reference sequence). Trimming shortened V by 5 bases and J by 2 bases, and 7 bases separated the two germline ends. CDR3 residues: CASSTPAYEQYF. The CDR3 coding sequence is TGTGCCAGCAGCACCCCGGCCTACGAGCAGTACTTC.